Listed below are T cell receptor beta chains from one sample, sequenced in a study of immune characterization of retroperitoneal liposarcoma. TCRdb called the PCR reads again in MiXCR, with one record for every CDR3 protein. The repertoire holds over 9,500 distinct CDR3 sequences, with 40% to 55% as singletons. Sequenced material: tumor tissue. These receptors were collected from a female donor with retroperitoneal liposarcoma. Each CDR3 is given with its conserved first and last residue. The D gene is left open where the match is weak. Size is stated for part of the rows, as once, few or many counts, or as a class when the clone is expanded.

j_call: TRBJ2-1; clone_size: .; v_call: TRBV27; d_call: .; cdr3_length: 13; cdr3_nt: TGTGCCAGCAGGGAGAGCTCCTACAATGAGCAGTTCTTC; cdr3_aa: CASRESSYNEQFF
j_call: TRBJ2-1; clone_size: .; v_call: TRBV6-1; d_call: .; cdr3_length: 14; cdr3_nt: TGTGCCAGCAAAAGGGACACCTCCTACAATGAGCAGTTCTTC; cdr3_aa: CASKRDTSYNEQFF
j_call: TRBJ2-7; clone_size: few; v_call: TRBV6-1; d_call: .; cdr3_length: 15; cdr3_nt: TGTGCCAGCAGTGAAGCCCTAGGGGCCTACAATGAGCAGTACTTC; cdr3_aa: CASSEALGAYNEQYF
j_call: TRBJ1-3; clone_size: few; v_call: TRBV6-5; d_call: .; cdr3_length: 16; cdr3_nt: TGTGCCAGCACTTCCCCGGGCGTTCGCTCTGGAAACACCATATATTTT; cdr3_aa: CASTSPGVRSGNTIYF
j_call: TRBJ2-3; clone_size: .; v_call: TRBV6-1; d_call: TRBD2; cdr3_length: 17; cdr3_nt: TGTGCCAGCAGTGAACTAGCGGGAGGGCCTAGCACAGATACGCAGTATTTT; cdr3_aa: CASSELAGGPSTDTQYF
j_call: TRBJ2-1; clone_size: .; v_call: TRBV6-6; d_call: .; cdr3_length: 12; cdr3_nt: TGTGCCAGCAGGCCCGTCGGAGAGACCCAGTTCTTC; cdr3_aa: CASRPVGETQFF
j_call: TRBJ2-2; clone_size: .; v_call: TRBV6-2/TRBV6-3; d_call: TRBD2; cdr3_length: 15; cdr3_nt: TGTGCCAGCAGCTTAGCGGGAGTAGGAACCGGGGAGCTGTTTTTT; cdr3_aa: CASSLAGVGTGELFF
j_call: TRBJ2-1; clone_size: .; v_call: TRBV11-3; d_call: .; cdr3_length: 16; cdr3_nt: TGTGCCAGCAGCTTAGGCTCGAGGACAGAAATCGATGAGCAGTTCTTC; cdr3_aa: CASSLGSRTEIDEQFF
j_call: TRBJ1-6; clone_size: .; v_call: TRBV7-2; d_call: TRBD1; cdr3_length: 16; cdr3_nt: TGTGCCAGCAGCTTAGCCGGGACAGGGGCGGCCTCACCCCTCCACTTT; cdr3_aa: CASSLAGTGAASPLHF
j_call: TRBJ2-3; clone_size: medium-sized; v_call: TRBV7-2; d_call: .; cdr3_length: 15; cdr3_nt: TGTGCCAGCAGCCACCTGGGAGAGAGGGGGGATACGCAGTATTTT; cdr3_aa: CASSHLGERGDTQYF
j_call: TRBJ2-3; clone_size: .; v_call: TRBV12-3/TRBV12-4; d_call: .; cdr3_length: 13; cdr3_nt: TGTGCCAGCAGTTATTTTGGGGCCGATACGCAGTATTTT; cdr3_aa: CASSYFGADTQYF
j_call: TRBJ2-5; clone_size: .; v_call: TRBV27; d_call: .; cdr3_length: 14; cdr3_nt: TGTGCCAGCAGTTCCTCCACAGCCCAAGAGACCCAGTACTTC; cdr3_aa: CASSSSTAQETQYF
j_call: TRBJ2-1; clone_size: .; v_call: TRBV6-6; d_call: .; cdr3_length: 14; cdr3_nt: TGTGCCAGCACCCATTCCGGGGCTTACAATGAGCAGTTCTTC; cdr3_aa: CASTHSGAYNEQFF
j_call: TRBJ2-1; clone_size: .; v_call: TRBV27; d_call: .; cdr3_length: 15; cdr3_nt: TGTGCCAGCAGTTTGGAAGGGGCGCCCTACAATGAGCAGTTCTTC; cdr3_aa: CASSLEGAPYNEQFF
j_call: TRBJ2-1; clone_size: medium-sized; v_call: TRBV6-1; d_call: TRBD2; cdr3_length: 14; cdr3_nt: TGTGCCAGCAGTAGCGGGATAGCCAAAAACATTCAGTTCTTC; cdr3_aa: CASSSGIAKNIQFF
j_call: TRBJ2-1; clone_size: .; v_call: TRBV6-1; d_call: .; cdr3_length: 16; cdr3_nt: TGTGCCAGCAGTGGGGGGATCCCGCGATTAAGGGGTGAGCAGTTCTTC; cdr3_aa: CASSGGIPRLRGEQFF
j_call: TRBJ2-5; clone_size: few; v_call: TRBV6-1; d_call: .; cdr3_length: 13; cdr3_nt: TGTGCCAGCAGGAGGACGGCGTGGGGGACCCAGTACTTC; cdr3_aa: CASRRTAWGTQYF
j_call: TRBJ2-3; clone_size: .; v_call: TRBV7-2; d_call: .; cdr3_length: 12; cdr3_nt: TGTGCCAGCAGCTTAGCTACAGATACGCAGTATTTT; cdr3_aa: CASSLATDTQYF
j_call: TRBJ2-7; clone_size: .; v_call: TRBV6-1; d_call: .; cdr3_length: 13; cdr3_nt: TGTGCCAGCAGTTACGGAGAGGGCCTCGAGCAGTACTTC; cdr3_aa: CASSYGEGLEQYF
j_call: TRBJ2-3; clone_size: .; v_call: TRBV6-1; d_call: .; cdr3_length: 13; cdr3_nt: TGTGCCAGCCAAATAGCTGTCCCAGATACGCAGTATTTT; cdr3_aa: CASQIAVPDTQYF
j_call: TRBJ2-6; clone_size: .; v_call: TRBV6-1; d_call: .; cdr3_length: 15; cdr3_nt: TGTGCCAGCAGTGATGGGGGAACTGGGGCCAACGTCCTGACTTTC; cdr3_aa: CASSDGGTGANVLTF
j_call: TRBJ2-1; clone_size: .; v_call: TRBV12-3/TRBV12-4; d_call: .; cdr3_length: 10; cdr3_nt: TGTGCCAGCAGCTTAAACCGGCAGTTCTTC; cdr3_aa: CASSLNRQFF
j_call: TRBJ2-1; clone_size: .; v_call: TRBV27; d_call: .; cdr3_length: 13; cdr3_nt: TGTGCCAGCAGTTTACCCTCGGACGCGGAGCAGTTCTTC; cdr3_aa: CASSLPSDAEQFF
j_call: TRBJ2-7; clone_size: medium-sized; v_call: TRBV7-8; d_call: .; cdr3_length: 15; cdr3_nt: TGTGCCAGCAGCTTAGCTCCCACAGGTACCTACGAGCAGTACTTC; cdr3_aa: CASSLAPTGTYEQYF
j_call: TRBJ1-1; clone_size: .; v_call: TRBV12-3/TRBV12-4; d_call: TRBD1; cdr3_length: 14; cdr3_nt: TGTGCCAGCAGTTCATCCAGGGGGGTCACTGAAGCTTTCTTT; cdr3_aa: CASSSSRGVTEAFF
j_call: TRBJ2-4; clone_size: few; v_call: TRBV6-8; d_call: TRBD2; cdr3_length: 15; cdr3_nt: TGTGCCAGCATTAGTACGGGGGGGGGGGGAAATGAGCAGTACTTC; cdr3_aa: CASISTGGGGNEQYF
j_call: TRBJ2-5; clone_size: .; v_call: TRBV12-3/TRBV12-4; d_call: .; cdr3_length: 14; cdr3_nt: TGTGCCAGCAGACCCCAGACTTCACAGGAGACCCAGTACTTC; cdr3_aa: CASRPQTSQETQYF
j_call: TRBJ2-1; clone_size: .; v_call: TRBV7-4; d_call: .; cdr3_length: 14; cdr3_nt: TGTGCCAGCAGCTTAGTCGGGGGAGGCAATGAGCAGTTCTTC; cdr3_aa: CASSLVGGGNEQFF
j_call: TRBJ2-7; clone_size: .; v_call: TRBV12-3/TRBV12-4; d_call: .; cdr3_length: 12; cdr3_nt: TGTGCCAGCAGGGGGGGCAACTACGAGCAGTACTTC; cdr3_aa: CASRGGNYEQYF
j_call: TRBJ2-3; clone_size: .; v_call: TRBV6-6; d_call: .; cdr3_length: 13; cdr3_nt: TGTGCCAGCAGGTCAGGGAGTATAGATACGCAGTATTTT; cdr3_aa: CASRSGSIDTQYF
j_call: TRBJ2-7; clone_size: .; v_call: TRBV6-5; d_call: .; cdr3_length: 21; cdr3_nt: TGTGCCAGCAGTTATTTCGGCGTCAGAGAAGGACGTCTCAGCTCCTACAATGAGCAGTACTTC; cdr3_aa: CASSYFGVREGRLSSYNEQYF
j_call: TRBJ2-7; clone_size: once; v_call: TRBV14; d_call: TRBD1; cdr3_length: 16; cdr3_nt: TGTGCCAGCAGCCAAGATAGGGACAGGGAGTACGATGAGCAGTACTTC; cdr3_aa: CASSQDRDREYDEQYF
j_call: TRBJ2-7; clone_size: few; v_call: TRBV6-1; d_call: .; cdr3_length: 13; cdr3_nt: TGTGCCAGCAGTCTCAAGGGGGGAGACGAGCAGTACTTC; cdr3_aa: CASSLKGGDEQYF
j_call: TRBJ2-1; clone_size: .; v_call: TRBV11-2; d_call: .; cdr3_length: 13; cdr3_nt: TGTGCCAGCAGCCCCCCCAGGTGGGGTGAGCAGTTCTTC; cdr3_aa: CASSPPRWGEQFF
j_call: TRBJ2-1; clone_size: .; v_call: TRBV10-2; d_call: TRBD2; cdr3_length: 15; cdr3_nt: TGCGCCAGCAGTAGGCTAGCGGTTTCCTACAATGAGCAGTTCTTC; cdr3_aa: CASSRLAVSYNEQFF
j_call: TRBJ2-1; clone_size: many; v_call: TRBV6-1; d_call: TRBD2; cdr3_length: 15; cdr3_nt: TGTGCCAGCAGTTGGACTAGCGGGGGGGCCTCTGAGCAGTTCTTC; cdr3_aa: CASSWTSGGASEQFF
j_call: TRBJ1-6; clone_size: .; v_call: TRBV6-1; d_call: TRBD1; cdr3_length: 22; cdr3_nt: TGTGCCAGCAGTGGACCGGGACAGGGTCTCATTCTTCTGCCTGCGTATAATTCACCCCTCCACTTT; cdr3_aa: CASSGPGQGLILLPAYNSPLHF
j_call: TRBJ1-1; clone_size: .; v_call: TRBV6-6; d_call: .; cdr3_length: 15; cdr3_nt: TGTGCCAGCAGTTACCACGCAGGAGGTTGGGCTGAAGCTTTCTTT; cdr3_aa: CASSYHAGGWAEAFF
j_call: TRBJ2-4; clone_size: .; v_call: TRBV6-5; d_call: .; cdr3_length: 15; cdr3_nt: TGTGCCAGCAGTCAATCGACGGGAGCCAAAAACATTCAGTACTTC; cdr3_aa: CASSQSTGAKNIQYF
j_call: TRBJ1-5; clone_size: medium-sized; v_call: TRBV6-1; d_call: TRBD1; cdr3_length: 13; cdr3_nt: TGTGCCGTCGACAGGGAAAGAGTTCAGCCCCAGCATTTT; cdr3_aa: CAVDRERVQPQHF
j_call: TRBJ2-1; clone_size: .; v_call: TRBV11-2; d_call: .; cdr3_length: 15; cdr3_nt: TGTGCCAGCAGAGGGGGATACGGAATCCAAGAGACCCAGTTCTTC; cdr3_aa: CASRGGYGIQETQFF
j_call: TRBJ2-3; clone_size: medium-sized; v_call: TRBV6-1; d_call: TRBD2; cdr3_length: 14; cdr3_nt: TGTGCCAGCATCATGGGGGGGGGCACAGATACGCAGTATTTT; cdr3_aa: CASIMGGGTDTQYF
j_call: TRBJ1-1; clone_size: .; v_call: TRBV6-6; d_call: .; cdr3_length: 15; cdr3_nt: TGTGCCAGCAGTTACTCGAACAAGGGGAACACTGAAGCTTTCTTT; cdr3_aa: CASSYSNKGNTEAFF